These T cell receptor beta chains were read from a single sample in a study of identical twins. TCRdb reprocessed the 5' RACE reads via MiXCR and lists one record per CDR3 protein. Of around 570,000 distinct CDR3 sequences in the sample, approximately 9.6% were seen once. In addition, the sample was reused for a study of yellow fever vaccine responses in identical twins.

The specimen was PBMCs. The receptor set was obtained from a woman aged 18 to 35 in good health. CDR3s include the opening cysteine and the closing phenylalanine or tryptophan. The D gene is left open where the match is weak. The size field is filled for only some rows; it gives once, few, many or a size class.

v_call: TRBV6-1
clone_size: few
j_call: TRBJ2-3
d_call: TRBD1
cdr3_aa: CASSGRDSPPDTQYF
cdr3_nt: TGTGCCAGCAGTGGAAGGGACAGCCCCCCAGATACGCAGTATTTT

v_call: TRBV7-2
clone_size: .
j_call: TRBJ2-1
d_call: TRBD1
cdr3_aa: CASSQDRGSIEQFF
cdr3_nt: TGTGCCAGCAGCCAGGACAGGGGAAGTATTGAGCAGTTCTTC

v_call: TRBV29-1
clone_size: few
j_call: TRBJ2-2
d_call: .
cdr3_aa: CSVGTRTVGPGELFF
cdr3_nt: TGCAGCGTGGGAACCCGGACGGTCGGTCCCGGGGAGCTGTTTTTT

v_call: TRBV29-1
clone_size: few
j_call: TRBJ2-7
d_call: .
cdr3_aa: CSVVAGYTTYEQYF
cdr3_nt: TGCAGCGTTGTGGCAGGATATACTACCTACGAGCAGTACTTC

v_call: TRBV20-1
clone_size: .
j_call: TRBJ2-1
d_call: TRBD2
cdr3_aa: CSAQSGLAGTSYNEQFF
cdr3_nt: TGCAGTGCTCAGTCGGGACTAGCGGGGACGTCCTACAATGAGCAGTTCTTC

v_call: TRBV9
clone_size: .
j_call: TRBJ2-3
d_call: TRBD2
cdr3_aa: CASSISGTATDTQYF
cdr3_nt: TGTGCCAGCAGCATTAGCGGGACCGCCACAGATACGCAGTATTTT

v_call: TRBV5-1
clone_size: few
j_call: TRBJ2-7
d_call: .
cdr3_aa: CASRMGRAYEQYF
cdr3_nt: TGCGCCAGCAGAATGGGCAGGGCCTACGAGCAGTACTTC

v_call: TRBV5-1
clone_size: few
j_call: TRBJ2-7
d_call: TRBD2
cdr3_aa: CASSLAAASGTYEQYF
cdr3_nt: TGCGCCAGCAGCTTGGCCGCCGCTAGCGGGACCTACGAGCAGTACTTC

v_call: TRBV6-5
clone_size: few
j_call: TRBJ2-7
d_call: TRBD1
cdr3_aa: CASSYSTGGRSTYEQYF
cdr3_nt: TGTGCCAGCAGTTACTCGACAGGGGGCAGGTCGACCTACGAGCAGTACTTC

v_call: TRBV7-2
clone_size: once
j_call: TRBJ2-7
d_call: TRBD2
cdr3_aa: CASSLGVAGYEQYF
cdr3_nt: TGTGCCAGCAGCTTAGGAGTAGCGGGCTACGAGCAGTACTTC

v_call: TRBV20-1
clone_size: many
j_call: TRBJ2-1
d_call: .
cdr3_aa: CSARGGSSYNEQFF
cdr3_nt: TGCAGTGCCAGGGGGGGGAGCTCCTACAATGAGCAGTTCTTC

v_call: TRBV7-9
clone_size: .
j_call: TRBJ2-3
d_call: .
cdr3_aa: CASSLRDLLIDTQYF
cdr3_nt: TGTGCCAGCAGCCTCCGGGACCTACTCATAGATACGCAGTATTTT

v_call: TRBV6-1
clone_size: .
j_call: TRBJ1-5
d_call: TRBD1
cdr3_aa: CASSTTGPWEPQHF
cdr3_nt: TGTGCCAGCAGCACGACAGGGCCGTGGGAGCCCCAGCATTTT

v_call: TRBV20-1
clone_size: .
j_call: TRBJ2-7
d_call: .
cdr3_aa: CSAAFGGTYEQYF
cdr3_nt: TGCAGTGCTGCCTTTGGGGGGACCTACGAGCAGTACTTC

v_call: TRBV10-3
clone_size: many
j_call: TRBJ2-3
d_call: .
cdr3_aa: CAATPGPIIFFTDTQYF
cdr3_nt: TGTGCCGCCACTCCGGGACCGATCATTTTTTTCACAGATACGCAGTATTTT

v_call: TRBV4-3
clone_size: .
j_call: TRBJ2-7
d_call: TRBD2
cdr3_aa: CASSHGLGSFYEQYF
cdr3_nt: TGCGCCAGCAGCCACGGACTAGGTAGTTTCTACGAGCAGTACTTC

v_call: TRBV28
clone_size: .
j_call: TRBJ2-2
d_call: .
cdr3_aa: CASKGRLNTGELFF
cdr3_nt: TGTGCCAGCAAAGGGAGGCTCAACACCGGGGAGCTGTTTTTT

v_call: TRBV5-5
clone_size: .
j_call: TRBJ2-2
d_call: .
cdr3_aa: CASSPAAFTGELFF
cdr3_nt: TGTGCCAGCAGCCCGGCGGCGTTCACCGGGGAGCTGTTTTTT

v_call: TRBV6-5
clone_size: .
j_call: TRBJ2-6
d_call: TRBD1
cdr3_aa: CASSYSGTGSPSGANVLTF
cdr3_nt: TGTGCCAGCAGTTACTCTGGGACAGGGTCCCCATCTGGGGCCAACGTCCTGACTTTC

v_call: TRBV7-2
clone_size: few
j_call: TRBJ2-5
d_call: TRBD2
cdr3_aa: CASSLPTSGNPRETQYF
cdr3_nt: TGTGCCAGCAGCTTGCCTACTAGCGGGAACCCGAGGGAGACCCAGTACTTC

v_call: TRBV20-1
clone_size: .
j_call: TRBJ2-1
d_call: TRBD2
cdr3_aa: CSAPGLAMYNEQFF
cdr3_nt: TGCAGTGCGCCGGGACTAGCGATGTACAATGAGCAGTTCTTC

v_call: TRBV4-3
clone_size: few
j_call: TRBJ2-5
d_call: .
cdr3_aa: CASSQDFHPRAETQYF
cdr3_nt: TGCGCCAGCAGCCAAGACTTCCATCCCAGGGCGGAGACCCAGTACTTC

v_call: TRBV28
clone_size: .
j_call: TRBJ2-3
d_call: TRBD2
cdr3_aa: CASSPGGSSSDTQYF
cdr3_nt: TGTGCCAGCAGTCCGGGCGGGAGTAGTTCAGATACGCAGTATTTT